This paragraph covers one TCR beta chain sequence. These data come from a study of blood T cell repertoires in COVID-19. Study as a whole: Sites in the United States, Italy and Spain provided acute and convalescent COVID-19 samples. The analysed material was cDNA or gDNA that came from T cells, B-cell-depleted T cells, or PBMCs.

The table came from immunoSEQ multiplex PCR; TCRdb's copy has only in-frame clones and leaves some out. The sample lists about 55,000 clones, around nine tenths occurring once. The sample consisted of peripheral blood. This TCR came from a human donor with active COVID-19. The donor label of this sample is uncertain.

The CDR3 loop is CASSLGSGPGELFF. The CDR3 region has the DNA TGCGCCAGCAGCTTGGGTTCTGGGCCCGGGGAGCTGTTTTTT. This chain uses TRBV5-1 with TRBJ2-2; D not certain. The germline V gene has CDR1 SGHRS and CDR2 YFSETQ. V lost 0 bases, J lost 6 bases, and 9 bases lay in between. The CDR3 has 14 amino acids.